The 2 T cell receptor beta chains below come from one sample, sequenced in a study of cytomegalovirus exposure and HLA in healthy donors. The PCR had 60 Vbeta and 13 Jbeta primers. Generated by immunoSEQ multiplex PCR, the TCRdb table keeps only in-frame clones and is missing some. Found here are around 130,000 clones, 65% to 90% of them singletons; the top ten hold around 2.3%. Sequencing input: PBMCs. Receptors were obtained from a woman aged 40 to 50 in good health and CMV-seronegative.

The gene calls are TRBV7-9 and TRBJ2-5; 7 bases are shared with TRBD1. Trimming took 1 base from V and 4 from J; bases not matched to a gene: 3. This CDR3 has 14 residues. The germline V gene has CDR1 SEHNR and CDR2 FQNEAQ (reference sequence). Here the CDR3 reads CASSLGSGGETQYF. As DNA, the CDR3 is TGTGCCAGCAGCTTAGGGTCAGGGGGAGAGACCCAGTACTTC.

The chain employs TRBV18 and TRBJ1-1, with D uncertain. The length of the CDR3 is 14 residues. Trimming took off 3 bases at V and 0 bases at J, with 8 bases between the two ends. Germline V gives CDR1 KGHSH, CDR2 LQKENI. The CDR3 sequence: CASSPGLMNTEAFF. DNA of the CDR3: TGTGCCAGCTCACCCGGACTAATGAACACTGAAGCTTTCTTT.